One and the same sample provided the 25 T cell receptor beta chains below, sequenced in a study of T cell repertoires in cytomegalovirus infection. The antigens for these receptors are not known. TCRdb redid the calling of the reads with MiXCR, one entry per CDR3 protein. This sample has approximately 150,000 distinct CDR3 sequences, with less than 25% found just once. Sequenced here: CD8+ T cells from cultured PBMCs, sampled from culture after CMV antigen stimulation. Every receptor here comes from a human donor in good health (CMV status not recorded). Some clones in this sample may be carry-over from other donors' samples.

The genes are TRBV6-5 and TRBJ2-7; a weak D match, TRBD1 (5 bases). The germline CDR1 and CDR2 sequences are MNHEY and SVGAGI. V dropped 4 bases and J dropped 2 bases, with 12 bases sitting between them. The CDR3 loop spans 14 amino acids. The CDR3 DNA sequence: TGTGCCAGCAGTTGGGCAGGGAACCCCTACGAGCAGTACTTC. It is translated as CASSWAGNPYEQYF.

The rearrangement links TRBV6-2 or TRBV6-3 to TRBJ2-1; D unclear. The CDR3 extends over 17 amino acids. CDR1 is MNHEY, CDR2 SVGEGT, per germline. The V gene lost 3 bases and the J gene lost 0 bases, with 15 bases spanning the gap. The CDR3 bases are TGTGCCAGCAGTTATTCCCTGGCGGACCCCTCCTACAATGAGCAGTTCTTC. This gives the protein CASSYSLADPSYNEQFF.

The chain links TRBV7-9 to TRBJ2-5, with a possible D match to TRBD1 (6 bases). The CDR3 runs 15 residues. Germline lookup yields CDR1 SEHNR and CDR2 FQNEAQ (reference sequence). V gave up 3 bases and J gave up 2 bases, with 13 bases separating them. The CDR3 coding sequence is TGTGCCAGCAGCTTCCGGGACATACGACAAGAGACCCAGTACTTC. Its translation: CASSFRDIRQETQYF.

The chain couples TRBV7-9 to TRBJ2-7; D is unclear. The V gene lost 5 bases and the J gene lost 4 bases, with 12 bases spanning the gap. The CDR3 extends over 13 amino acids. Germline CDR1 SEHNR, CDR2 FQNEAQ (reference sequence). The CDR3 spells CASSARNSYEQYF. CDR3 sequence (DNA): TGTGCCAGCAGCGCTCGCAATTCATACGAGCAGTACTTC.

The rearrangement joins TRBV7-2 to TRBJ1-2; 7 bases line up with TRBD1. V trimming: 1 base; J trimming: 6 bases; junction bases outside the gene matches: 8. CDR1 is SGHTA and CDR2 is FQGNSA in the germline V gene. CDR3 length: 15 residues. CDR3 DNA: TGTGCCAGCAGCTTAGGAGGTCAAGGGGGCAATGGCTACACCTTC. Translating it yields CASSLGGQGGNGYTF.

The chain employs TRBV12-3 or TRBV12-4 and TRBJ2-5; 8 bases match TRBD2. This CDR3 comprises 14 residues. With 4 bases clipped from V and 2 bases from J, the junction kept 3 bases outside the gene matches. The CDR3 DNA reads TGTGCCAGCAGTTATAAGCGGGGGCAAGAGACCCAGTACTTC. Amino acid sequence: CASSYKRGQETQYF.

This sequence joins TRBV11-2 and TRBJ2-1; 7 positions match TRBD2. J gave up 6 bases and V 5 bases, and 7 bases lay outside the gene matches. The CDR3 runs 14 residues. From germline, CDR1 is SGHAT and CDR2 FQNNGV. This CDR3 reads CASSRRGNSNEQFF. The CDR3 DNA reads TGTGCCAGCAGCCGGCGGGGGAATTCCAATGAGCAGTTCTTC.

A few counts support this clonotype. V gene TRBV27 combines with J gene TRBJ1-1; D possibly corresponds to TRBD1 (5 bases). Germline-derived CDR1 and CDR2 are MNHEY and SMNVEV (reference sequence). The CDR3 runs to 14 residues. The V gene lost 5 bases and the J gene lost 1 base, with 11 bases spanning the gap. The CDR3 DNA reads TGTGCCAGCAGTCCAGGGTTAGGGAACACTGAAGCTTTCTTT. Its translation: CASSPGLGNTEAFF.

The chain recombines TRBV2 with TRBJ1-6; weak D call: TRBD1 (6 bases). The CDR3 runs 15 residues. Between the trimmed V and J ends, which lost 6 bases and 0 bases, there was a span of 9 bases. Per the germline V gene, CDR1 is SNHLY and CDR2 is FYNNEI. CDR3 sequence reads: CASSMDSSYNSPLHF. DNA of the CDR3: TGTGCCAGCAGCATGGACAGCTCCTATAATTCACCCCTCCACTTT.

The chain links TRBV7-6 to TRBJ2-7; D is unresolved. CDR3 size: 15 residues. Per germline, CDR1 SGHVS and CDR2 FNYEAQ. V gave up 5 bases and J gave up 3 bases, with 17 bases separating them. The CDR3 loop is CASSPRGPIFYEQYF. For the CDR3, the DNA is TGTGCCAGCAGCCCCCGAGGCCCTATATTCTACGAGCAGTACTTC.

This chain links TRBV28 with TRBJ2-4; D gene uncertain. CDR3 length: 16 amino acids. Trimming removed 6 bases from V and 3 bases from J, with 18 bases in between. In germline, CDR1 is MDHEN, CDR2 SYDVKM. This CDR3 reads CASSPTLRLDKNIQYF. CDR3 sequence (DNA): TGTGCCAGCAGCCCTACCCTGAGGTTGGACAAAAACATTCAGTACTTC. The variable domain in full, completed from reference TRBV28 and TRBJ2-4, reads DVKVTQSSRYLVKRTGEKVFLECVQDMDHENMFWYRQDPGLGLRLIYFSYDVKMKEKGDIPEGYSVSREKKERFSLILESASTNQTSMYLCASSPTLRLDKNIQYFGAGTRLSVL.

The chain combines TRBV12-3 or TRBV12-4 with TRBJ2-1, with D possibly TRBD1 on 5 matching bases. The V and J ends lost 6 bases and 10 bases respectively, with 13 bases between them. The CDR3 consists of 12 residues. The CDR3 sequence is CASRGDRAEQFF. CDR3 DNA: TGTGCCAGCAGAGGAGACAGAGCCGAGCAGTTCTTC.

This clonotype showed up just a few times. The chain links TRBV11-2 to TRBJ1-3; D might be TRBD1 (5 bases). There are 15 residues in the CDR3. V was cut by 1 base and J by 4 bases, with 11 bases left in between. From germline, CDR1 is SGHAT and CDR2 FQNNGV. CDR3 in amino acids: CASSLGRANGNTIYF. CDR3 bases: TGTGCCAGCAGCTTAGGCAGGGCAAACGGAAACACCATATATTTT.

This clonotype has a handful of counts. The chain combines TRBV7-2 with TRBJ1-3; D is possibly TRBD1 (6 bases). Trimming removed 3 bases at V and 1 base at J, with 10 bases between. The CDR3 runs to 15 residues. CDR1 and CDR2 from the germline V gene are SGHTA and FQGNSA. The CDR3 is CASSFGGLSGNTIYF. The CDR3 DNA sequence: TGTGCCAGCAGCTTTGGGGGGCTTTCTGGAAACACCATATATTTT. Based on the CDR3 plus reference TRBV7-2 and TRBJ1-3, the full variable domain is GAGVSQSPSNKVTEKGKDVELRCDPISGHTALYWYRQSLGQGLEFLIYFQGNSAPDKSGLPSDRFSAERTGGSVSTLTIQRTQQEDSAVYLCASSFGGLSGNTIYFGEGSWLTVV.

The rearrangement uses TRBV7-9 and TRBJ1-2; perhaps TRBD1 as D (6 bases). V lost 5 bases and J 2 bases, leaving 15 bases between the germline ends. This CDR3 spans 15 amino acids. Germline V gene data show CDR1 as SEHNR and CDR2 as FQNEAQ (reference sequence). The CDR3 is CASSPPGGANYGYTF. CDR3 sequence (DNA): TGTGCCAGCAGCCCCCCGGGGGGGGCGAACTATGGCTACACCTTC.

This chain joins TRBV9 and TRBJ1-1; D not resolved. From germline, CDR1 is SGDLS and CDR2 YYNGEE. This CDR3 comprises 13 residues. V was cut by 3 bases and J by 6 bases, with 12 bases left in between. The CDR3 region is CASSARTAAEAFF. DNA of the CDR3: TGTGCCAGCAGCGCCCGTACCGCAGCTGAAGCTTTCTTT.

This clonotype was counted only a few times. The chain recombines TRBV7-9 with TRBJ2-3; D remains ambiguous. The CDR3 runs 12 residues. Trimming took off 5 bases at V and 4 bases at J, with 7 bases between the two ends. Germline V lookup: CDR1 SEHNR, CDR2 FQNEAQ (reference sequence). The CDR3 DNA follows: TGTGCCAGCAGCCCCCGGCCAGATACGCAGTATTTT. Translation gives CASSPRPDTQYF.

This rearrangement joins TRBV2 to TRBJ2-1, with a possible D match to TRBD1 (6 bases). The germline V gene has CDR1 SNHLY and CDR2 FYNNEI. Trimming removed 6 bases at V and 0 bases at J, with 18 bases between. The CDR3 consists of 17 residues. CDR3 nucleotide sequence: TGTGCCAGCAGCGGCCGGCAGGGGCTGAACTCCTACAATGAGCAGTTCTTC. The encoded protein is CASSGRQGLNSYNEQFF.

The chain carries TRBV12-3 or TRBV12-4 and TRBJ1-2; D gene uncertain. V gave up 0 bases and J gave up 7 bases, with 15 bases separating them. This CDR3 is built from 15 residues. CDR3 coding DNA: TGTGCCAGCAGTTTAGCGTCATGGTCAAGCGGTGGCTACACCTTC. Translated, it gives CASSLASWSSGGYTF.

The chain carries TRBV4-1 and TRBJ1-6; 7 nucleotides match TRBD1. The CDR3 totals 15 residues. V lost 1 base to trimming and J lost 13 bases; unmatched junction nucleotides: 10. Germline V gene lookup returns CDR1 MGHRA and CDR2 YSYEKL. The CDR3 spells CASSQGQGRINPLHF. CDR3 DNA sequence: TGCGCCAGCAGCCAAGGACAGGGACGAATTAATCCCCTCCACTTT.

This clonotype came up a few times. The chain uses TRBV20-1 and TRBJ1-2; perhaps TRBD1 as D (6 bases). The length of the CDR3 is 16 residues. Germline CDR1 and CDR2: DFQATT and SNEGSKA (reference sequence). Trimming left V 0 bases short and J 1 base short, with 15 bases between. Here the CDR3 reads CSARDLDRPHNYGYTF. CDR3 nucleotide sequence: TGCAGTGCTAGAGATTTAGACAGGCCACATAACTATGGCTACACCTTC.

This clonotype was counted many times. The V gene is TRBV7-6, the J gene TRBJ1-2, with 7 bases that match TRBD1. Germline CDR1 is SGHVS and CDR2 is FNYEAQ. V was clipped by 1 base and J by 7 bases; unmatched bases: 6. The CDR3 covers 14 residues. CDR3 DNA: TGTGCCAGCAGCTTAGAGTCGACAGGGAGTGGCTACACCTTC. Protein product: CASSLESTGSGYTF.

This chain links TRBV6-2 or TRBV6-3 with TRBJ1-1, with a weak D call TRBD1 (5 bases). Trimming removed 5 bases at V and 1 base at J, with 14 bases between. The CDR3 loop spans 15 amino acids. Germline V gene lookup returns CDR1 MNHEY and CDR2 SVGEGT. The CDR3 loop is CASSAPGARNTEAFF. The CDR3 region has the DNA TGTGCCAGCAGTGCCCCTGGGGCGAGGAACACTGAAGCTTTCTTT.

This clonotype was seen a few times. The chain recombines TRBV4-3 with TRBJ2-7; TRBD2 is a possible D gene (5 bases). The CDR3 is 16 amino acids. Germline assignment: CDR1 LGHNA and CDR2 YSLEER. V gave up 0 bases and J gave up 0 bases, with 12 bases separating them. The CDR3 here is CASSQEGYSGSYEQYF. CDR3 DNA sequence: TGCGCCAGCAGCCAAGAGGGGTACAGCGGCTCCTACGAGCAGTACTTC.

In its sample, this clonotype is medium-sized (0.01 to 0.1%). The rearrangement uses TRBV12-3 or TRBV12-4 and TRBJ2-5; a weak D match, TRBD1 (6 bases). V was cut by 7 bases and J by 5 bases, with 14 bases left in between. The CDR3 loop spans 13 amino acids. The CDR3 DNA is TGTGCCAGCACCCCTCAGGGGTGGGAGACCCAGTACTTC. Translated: CASTPQGWETQYF.